This TCR beta chain was identified in a study of blood T cell repertoires in COVID-19. Patients from Seattle were sampled longitudinally, starting during active infection. Clones were sequenced by immunoSEQ multiplex PCR, and TCRdb holds only the in-frame ones, with some missing. The sample lists hundreds of thousands of clones, roughly 90% occurring once. The CDR3 totals 15 residues. Trimming cost V 0 bases and J 8 bases, with 16 bases left between them. Germline V CDR1 and CDR2: SGHDN, FVKESK. The clonotype originates from a woman aged 70-85 years with COVID-19, enrolled during active disease. The genes are TRBV14 and TRBJ1-2; D uncertain. The source material was peripheral blood. CDR3 region: CASSQDSRRIRGYTF. For the CDR3, the DNA is TGTGCCAGCAGCCAAGATAGCCGGCGGATCCGAGGCTACACCTTC.